This paragraph reports one TCR beta chain. The data derive from a study of control samples from healthy donors and cancer patients. Assay: immunoSEQ multiplex PCR; the TCRdb copy retains only in-frame clones and omits some. The sample comprises over 110,000 clones, roughly 92% of which are singletons, and 10% to 12% rests with the top ten. The CDR3 covers 13 residues. Germline assignment: CDR1 LNHDA and CDR2 SQIVND (reference sequence). Trimming stripped 6 bases from V and 2 bases from J, with 11 bases between. The specimen was blood. This chain joins TRBV19 and TRBJ2-7, with D possibly called TRBD1 or TRBD2 (6 bases each). The sequence was obtained from a young man in good health. The CDR3 coding sequence is TGTGCCAGTAGCGGGGGCCCTACCTACGAGCAGTACTTC. This encodes CASSGGPTYEQYF.